This T cell receptor (beta chain) stems from a study of multiple sclerosis patients with progressive multifocal leukoencephalopathy. Study-wide points: Lower normalized Shannon entropy suggested reduced TRB diversity in most PML patients. Before and during natalizumab, the clones expanded at PML already existed. The findings' link to JC virus versus immunocompromise remained uncertain.

Every PCR reaction included synthetic inline CDR3 controls for all V-J pairings. Some clones are missing from TCRdb's copy, which holds only in-frame ones; the method was immunoSEQ multiplex PCR. This sample yields about 25,000 clones, of which around 90% are seen a single time; 2% to 2.5% belongs to the top ten. The time point was: approximately twelve months of natalizumab therapy. Comments on this clone: The antigen is undetermined.

V was pared by 2 bases and J by 4 bases, with 11 bases between. The CDR3 consists of 14 residues. Germline loops: CDR1 MNHEY, CDR2 SMNVEV (reference sequence). The sample here was PBMCs, taken from a patient treated with natalizumab. The sequence was obtained from a man aged 25-45 years with multiple sclerosis. This sequence joins TRBV27 and TRBJ1-1; D is unclear. The CDR3, as DNA: TGTGCCAGCAGTTTACGGCAGACGGGCACTGAAGCTTTCTTT. This encodes CASSLRQTGTEAFF.